Given below is one TCR beta chain in context. Its antigen is undetermined. This record belongs to a study of OX40 agonist ivuxolimab in advanced cancers. Study background: Three patients responded partially, comprising one with hepatocellular carcinoma and two with cutaneous melanoma. Study-wide points: Researchers report that CD8+ T cells had, on average, more expanded clones than CD4+.

Germline CDR1 SGHNT, CDR2 YYREEE (reference sequence). V lost 4 bases to trimming and J lost 10 bases, with 15 bases between them. This CDR3 has 13 amino acids. Only in-frame clones appear in the TCRdb table, and some are missing; sequencing was by immunoSEQ multiplex PCR. The data show about 70,000 clones, approximately 90% seen once. The starting material was CD4+ or CD8+ T cells sorted from blood, obtained in a trial of the OX40 agonist ivuxolimab. The receptor was isolated from an adult with an advanced solid tumor such as melanoma, head and neck, liver or kidney cancer. J is TRBJ1-5 and V is TRBV5-4; D remains ambiguous. The CDR3 loop is CASSRDGDGPQHF. Written as DNA, the CDR3 is TGTGCCAGCAGCCGTGATGGCGATGGTCCCCAGCATTTT.